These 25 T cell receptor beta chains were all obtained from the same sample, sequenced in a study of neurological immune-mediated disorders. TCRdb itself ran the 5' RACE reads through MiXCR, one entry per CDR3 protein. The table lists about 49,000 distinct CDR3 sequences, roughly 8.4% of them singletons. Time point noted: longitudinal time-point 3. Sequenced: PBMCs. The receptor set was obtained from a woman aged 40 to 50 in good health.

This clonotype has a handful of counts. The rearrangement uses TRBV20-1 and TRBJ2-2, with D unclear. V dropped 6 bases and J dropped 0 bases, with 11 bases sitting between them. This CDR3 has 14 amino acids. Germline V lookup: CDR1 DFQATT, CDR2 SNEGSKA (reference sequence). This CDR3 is CSAALIANTGELFF. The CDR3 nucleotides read TGCAGTGCAGCCCTCATCGCGAACACCGGGGAGCTGTTTTTT.

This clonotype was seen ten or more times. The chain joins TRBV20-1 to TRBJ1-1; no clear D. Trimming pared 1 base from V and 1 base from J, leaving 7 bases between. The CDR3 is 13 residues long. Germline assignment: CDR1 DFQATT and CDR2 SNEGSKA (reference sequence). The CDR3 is CSARAQANTEAFF. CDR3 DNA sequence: TGCAGTGCTAGAGCGCAGGCGAACACTGAAGCTTTCTTT.

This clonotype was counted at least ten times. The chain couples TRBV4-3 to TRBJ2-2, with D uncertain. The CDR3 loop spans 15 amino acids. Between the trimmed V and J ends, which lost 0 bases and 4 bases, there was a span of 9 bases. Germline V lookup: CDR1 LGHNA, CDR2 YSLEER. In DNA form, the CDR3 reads TGCGCCAGCAGCCAAGAGGCCAGCCGCACCGGGGAGCTGTTTTTT. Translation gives CASSQEASRTGELFF.

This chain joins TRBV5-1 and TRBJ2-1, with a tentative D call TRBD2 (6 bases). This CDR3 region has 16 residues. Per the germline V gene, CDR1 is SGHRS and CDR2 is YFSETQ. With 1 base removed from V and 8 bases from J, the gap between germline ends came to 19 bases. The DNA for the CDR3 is TGCGCCAGCAGCTTGCAGCCGGGGGTCGTACGCGATGAGCAGTTCTTC. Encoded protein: CASSLQPGVVRDEQFF. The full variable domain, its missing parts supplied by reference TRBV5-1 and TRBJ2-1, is KAGVTQTPRYLIKTRGQQVTLSCSPISGHRSVSWYQQTPGQGLQFLFEYFSETQRNKGNFPGRFSGRQFSNSRSEMNVSTLELGDSALYLCASSLQPGVVRDEQFFGPGTRLTVL.

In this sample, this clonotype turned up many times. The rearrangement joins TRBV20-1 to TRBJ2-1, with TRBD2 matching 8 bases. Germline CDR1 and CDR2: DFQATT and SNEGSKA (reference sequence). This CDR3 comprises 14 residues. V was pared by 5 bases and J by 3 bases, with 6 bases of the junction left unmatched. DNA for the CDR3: TGCAGTGCTTTACCGACTAGCGTCTACAATGAGCAGTTCTTC. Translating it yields CSALPTSVYNEQFF.

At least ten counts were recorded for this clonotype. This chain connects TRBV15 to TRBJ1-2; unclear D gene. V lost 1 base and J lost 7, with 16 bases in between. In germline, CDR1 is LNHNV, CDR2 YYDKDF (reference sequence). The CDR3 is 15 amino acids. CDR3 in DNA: TGTGCCACCAGCAGAGCGGATCTGGGAGGCGGTGGCTACACCTTC. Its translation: CATSRADLGGGGYTF.

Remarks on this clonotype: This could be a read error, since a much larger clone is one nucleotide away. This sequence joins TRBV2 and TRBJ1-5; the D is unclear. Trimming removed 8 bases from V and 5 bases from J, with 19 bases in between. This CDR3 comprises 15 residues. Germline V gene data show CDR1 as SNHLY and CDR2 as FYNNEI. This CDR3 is CASVVDAVADQPQHF. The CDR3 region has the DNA TGTGCCAGCGTAGTGGATGCAGTGGCGGATCAGCCCCAGCATTTT. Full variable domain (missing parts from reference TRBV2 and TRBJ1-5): EPEVTQTPSHQVTQMGQEVILRCVPISNHLYFYWYRQILGQKVEFLVSFYNNEISEKSEIFDDQFSVERPDGSNFTLKIRSTKLEDSAMYFCASVVDAVADQPQHFGDGTRLSIL.

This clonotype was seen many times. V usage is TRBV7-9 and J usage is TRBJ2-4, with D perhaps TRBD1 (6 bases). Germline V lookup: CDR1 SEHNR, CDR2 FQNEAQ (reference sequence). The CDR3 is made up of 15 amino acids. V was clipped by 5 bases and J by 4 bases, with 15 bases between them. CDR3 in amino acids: CASSITGKGKNIQYF. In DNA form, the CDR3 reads TGTGCCAGCAGCATAACAGGGAAAGGGAAAAACATTCAGTACTTC.

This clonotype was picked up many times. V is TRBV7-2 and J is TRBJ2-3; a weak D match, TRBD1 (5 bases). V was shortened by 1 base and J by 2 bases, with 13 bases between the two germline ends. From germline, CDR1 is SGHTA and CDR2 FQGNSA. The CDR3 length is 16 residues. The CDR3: CASSLEGQPYTDTQYF. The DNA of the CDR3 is TGTGCCAGCAGCTTAGAGGGGCAGCCTTACACAGATACGCAGTATTTT.

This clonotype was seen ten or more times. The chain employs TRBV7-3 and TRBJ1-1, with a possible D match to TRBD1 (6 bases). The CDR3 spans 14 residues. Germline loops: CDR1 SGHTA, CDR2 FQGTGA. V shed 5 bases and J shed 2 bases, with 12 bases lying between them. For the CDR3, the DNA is TGTGCCAGCAGCGCTACGGGGGCCAACACTGAAGCTTTCTTT. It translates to CASSATGANTEAFF.

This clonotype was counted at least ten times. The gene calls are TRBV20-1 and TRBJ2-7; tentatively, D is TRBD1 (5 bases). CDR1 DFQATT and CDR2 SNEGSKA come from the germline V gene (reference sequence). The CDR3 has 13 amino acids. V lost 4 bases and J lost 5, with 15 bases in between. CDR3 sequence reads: CSAKLQVRDEQYF. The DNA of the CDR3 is TGCAGTGCTAAACTACAGGTTAGAGACGAGCAGTACTTC.

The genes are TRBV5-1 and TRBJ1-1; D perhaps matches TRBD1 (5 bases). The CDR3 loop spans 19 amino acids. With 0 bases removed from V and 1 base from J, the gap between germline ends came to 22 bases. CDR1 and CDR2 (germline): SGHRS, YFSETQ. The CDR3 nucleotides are TGCGCCAGCAGCTTGGAAGGGATGTCGGGGGGAGTTTGGAACACTGAAGCTTTCTTT. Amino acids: CASSLEGMSGGVWNTEAFF.

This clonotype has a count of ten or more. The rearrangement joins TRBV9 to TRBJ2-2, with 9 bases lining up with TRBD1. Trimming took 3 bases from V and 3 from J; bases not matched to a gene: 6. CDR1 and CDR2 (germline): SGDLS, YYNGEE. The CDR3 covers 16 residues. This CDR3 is CASSDRDRAYTGELFF. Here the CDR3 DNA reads TGTGCCAGCAGCGACCGGGACAGGGCTTACACCGGGGAGCTGTTTTTT.

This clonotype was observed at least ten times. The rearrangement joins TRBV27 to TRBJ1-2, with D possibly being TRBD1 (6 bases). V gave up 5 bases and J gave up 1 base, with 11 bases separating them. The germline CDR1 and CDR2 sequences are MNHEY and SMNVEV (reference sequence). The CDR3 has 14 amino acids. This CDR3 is CASSMDRVNYGYTF. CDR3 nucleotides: TGTGCCAGCAGTATGGACAGAGTTAACTATGGCTACACCTTC.

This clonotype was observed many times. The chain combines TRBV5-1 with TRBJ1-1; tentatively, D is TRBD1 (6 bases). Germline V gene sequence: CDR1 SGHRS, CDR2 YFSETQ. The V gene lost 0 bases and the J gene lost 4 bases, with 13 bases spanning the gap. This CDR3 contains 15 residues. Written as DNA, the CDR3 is TGCGCCAGCAGCTTGGCTAGGGGGGAAGGCACTGAAGCTTTCTTT. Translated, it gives CASSLARGEGTEAFF.

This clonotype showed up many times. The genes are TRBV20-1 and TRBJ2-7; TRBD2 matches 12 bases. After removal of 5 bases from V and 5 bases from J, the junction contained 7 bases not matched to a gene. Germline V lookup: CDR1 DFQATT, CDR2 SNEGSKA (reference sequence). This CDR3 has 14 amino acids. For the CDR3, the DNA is TGCAGTGCTTCGCTAGCGGGAGGGCCCCACGAGCAGTACTTC. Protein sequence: CSASLAGGPHEQYF.

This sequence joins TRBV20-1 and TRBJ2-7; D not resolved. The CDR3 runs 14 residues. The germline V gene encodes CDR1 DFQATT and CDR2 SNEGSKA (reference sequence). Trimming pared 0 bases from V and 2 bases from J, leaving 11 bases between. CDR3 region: CSARDYEYTYEQYF. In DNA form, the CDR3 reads TGCAGTGCTAGAGATTATGAGTACACCTACGAGCAGTACTTC.

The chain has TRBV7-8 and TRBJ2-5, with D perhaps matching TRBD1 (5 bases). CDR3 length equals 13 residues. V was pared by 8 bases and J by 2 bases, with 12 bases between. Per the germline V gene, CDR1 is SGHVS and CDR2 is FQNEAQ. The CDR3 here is CASRDPGQETQYF. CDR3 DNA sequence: TGTGCCAGCCGCGATCCAGGGCAAGAGACCCAGTACTTC.

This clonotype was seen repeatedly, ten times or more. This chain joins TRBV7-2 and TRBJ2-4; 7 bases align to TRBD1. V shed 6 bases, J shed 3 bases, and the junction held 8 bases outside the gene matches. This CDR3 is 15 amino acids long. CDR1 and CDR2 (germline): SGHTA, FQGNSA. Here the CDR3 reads CASRPGTDGKNIQYF. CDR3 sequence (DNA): TGTGCCAGCAGACCAGGGACAGACGGCAAAAACATTCAGTACTTC.

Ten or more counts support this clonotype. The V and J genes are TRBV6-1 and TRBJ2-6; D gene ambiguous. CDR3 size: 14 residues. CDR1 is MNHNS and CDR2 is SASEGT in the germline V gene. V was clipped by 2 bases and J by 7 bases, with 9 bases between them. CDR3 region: CASSESPVANVLTF. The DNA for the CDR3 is TGTGCCAGCAGTGAATCCCCGGTAGCCAACGTCCTGACTTTC.

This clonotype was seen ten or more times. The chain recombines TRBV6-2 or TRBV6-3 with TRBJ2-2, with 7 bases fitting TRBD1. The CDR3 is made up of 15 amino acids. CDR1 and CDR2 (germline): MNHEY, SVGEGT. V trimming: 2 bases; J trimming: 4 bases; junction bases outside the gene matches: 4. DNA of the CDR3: TGTGCCAGCAGTTACGTAGGGGGCGGCACCGGGGAGCTGTTTTTT. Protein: CASSYVGGGTGELFF.

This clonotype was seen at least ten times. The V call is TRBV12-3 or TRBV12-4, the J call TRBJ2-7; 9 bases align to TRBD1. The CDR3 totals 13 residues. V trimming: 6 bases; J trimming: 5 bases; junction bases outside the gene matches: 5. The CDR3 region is CASRNRGRHEQYF. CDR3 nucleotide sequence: TGTGCCAGCAGAAACAGGGGGCGGCACGAGCAGTACTTC.

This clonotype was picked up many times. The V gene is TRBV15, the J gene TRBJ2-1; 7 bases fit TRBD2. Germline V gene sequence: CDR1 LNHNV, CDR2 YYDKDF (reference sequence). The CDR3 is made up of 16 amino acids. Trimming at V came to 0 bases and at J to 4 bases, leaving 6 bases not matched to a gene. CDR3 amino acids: CATSRDRASGYNEQFF. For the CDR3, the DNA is TGTGCCACCAGCAGAGACAGGGCTAGCGGTTACAATGAGCAGTTCTTC.

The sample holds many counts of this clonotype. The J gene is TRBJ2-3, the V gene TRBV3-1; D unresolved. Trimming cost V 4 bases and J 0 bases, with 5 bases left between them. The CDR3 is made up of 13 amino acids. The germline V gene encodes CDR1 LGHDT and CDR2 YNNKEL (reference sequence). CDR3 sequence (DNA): TGTGCCAGCAGCCGCGCGAGCACAGATACGCAGTATTTT. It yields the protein CASSRASTDTQYF.

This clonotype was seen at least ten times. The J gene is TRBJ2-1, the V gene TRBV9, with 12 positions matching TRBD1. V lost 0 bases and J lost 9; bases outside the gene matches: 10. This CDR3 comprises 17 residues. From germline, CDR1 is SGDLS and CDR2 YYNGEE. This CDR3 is CASSVASLGQGASEQFF. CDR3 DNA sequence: TGTGCCAGCAGCGTAGCCTCTCTGGGACAGGGGGCTAGTGAGCAGTTCTTC. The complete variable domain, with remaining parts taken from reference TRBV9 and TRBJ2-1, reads DSGVTQTPKHLITATGQRVTLRCSPRSGDLSVYWYQQSLDQGLQFLIQYYNGEERAKGNILERFSAQQFPDLHSELNLSSLELGDSALYFCASSVASLGQGASEQFFGPGTRLTVL.